This T cell receptor beta chain stems from a study of blood T cell repertoires in COVID-19. Study as a whole: Acute and convalescent COVID-19 specimens originated in the United States, Italy and Spain.

The V and J ends lost 0 bases and 0 bases, in that order; junction bases with no gene match: 7. The germline gives CDR1 SGHTA, CDR2 FQGNSA. The CDR3 length is 18 residues. The Seattle patients joined while their infection was active and were tracked longitudinally afterward. Method: immunoSEQ multiplex PCR; TCRdb's copy keeps in-frame clones and lacks some. The table lists fewer than 250,000 clones, about 90% of them singletons. The source of this sequence is a man aged 25-45 years with COVID-19, enrolled during active disease. The rearrangement links TRBV7-2 to TRBJ2-7; 11 bases map to TRBD2. Sequenced material: peripheral blood. The CDR3 coding sequence is TGTGCCAGCAGCTTAGCGCTAGCGGGGGGCCGAAGCTCCTACGAGCAGTACTTC. Its protein product is CASSLALAGGRSSYEQYF.